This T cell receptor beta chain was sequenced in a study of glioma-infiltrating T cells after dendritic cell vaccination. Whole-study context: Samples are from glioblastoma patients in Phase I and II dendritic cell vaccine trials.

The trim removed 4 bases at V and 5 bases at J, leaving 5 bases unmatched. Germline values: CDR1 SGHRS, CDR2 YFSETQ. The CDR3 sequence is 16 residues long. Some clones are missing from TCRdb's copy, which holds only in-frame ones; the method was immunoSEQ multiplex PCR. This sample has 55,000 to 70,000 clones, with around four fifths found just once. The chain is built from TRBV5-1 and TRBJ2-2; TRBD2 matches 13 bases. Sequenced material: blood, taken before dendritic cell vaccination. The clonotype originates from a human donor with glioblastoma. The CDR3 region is CASSRTSGGLTGELFF. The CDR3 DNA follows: TGCGCCAGCAGCCGGACTAGCGGGGGTCTAACCGGGGAGCTGTTTTTT.